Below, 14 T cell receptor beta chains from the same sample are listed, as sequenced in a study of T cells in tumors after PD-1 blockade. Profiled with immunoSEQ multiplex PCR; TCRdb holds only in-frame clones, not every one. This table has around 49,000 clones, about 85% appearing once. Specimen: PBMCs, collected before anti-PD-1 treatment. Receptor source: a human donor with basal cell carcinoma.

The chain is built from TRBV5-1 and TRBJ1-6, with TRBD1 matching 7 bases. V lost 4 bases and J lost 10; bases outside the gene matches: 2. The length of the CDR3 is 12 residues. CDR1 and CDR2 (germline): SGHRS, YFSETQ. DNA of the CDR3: TGCGCCAGCAGCCTACAGGGGTCACCCCTCCACTTT. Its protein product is CASSLQGSPLHF. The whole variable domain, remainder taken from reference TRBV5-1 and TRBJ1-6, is KAGVTQTPRYLIKTRGQQVTLSCSPISGHRSVSWYQQTPGQGLQFLFEYFSETQRNKGNFPGRFSGRQFSNSRSEMNVSTLELGDSALYLCASSLQGSPLHFGNGTRLTVT.

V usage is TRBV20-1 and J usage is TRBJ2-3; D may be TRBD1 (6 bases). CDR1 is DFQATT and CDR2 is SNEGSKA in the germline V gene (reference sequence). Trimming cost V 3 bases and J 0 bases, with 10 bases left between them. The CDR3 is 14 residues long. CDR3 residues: CSASRQVSTDTQYF. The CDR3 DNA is TGCAGTGCTAGTAGACAGGTTAGCACAGATACGCAGTATTTT.

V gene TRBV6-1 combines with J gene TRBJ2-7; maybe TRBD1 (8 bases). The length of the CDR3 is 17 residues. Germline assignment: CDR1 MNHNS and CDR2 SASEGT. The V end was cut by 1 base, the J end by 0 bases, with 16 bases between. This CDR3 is CASSEDRGGSSSYEQYF. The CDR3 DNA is TGTGCCAGCAGTGAAGACAGGGGGGGGTCAAGCTCCTACGAGCAGTACTTC.

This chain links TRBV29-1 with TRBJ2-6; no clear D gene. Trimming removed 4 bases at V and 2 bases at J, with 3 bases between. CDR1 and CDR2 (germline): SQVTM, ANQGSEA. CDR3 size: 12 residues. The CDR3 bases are TGCAGCGTTGGGGCTGGGGCCAACGTCCTGACTTTC. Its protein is CSVGAGANVLTF.

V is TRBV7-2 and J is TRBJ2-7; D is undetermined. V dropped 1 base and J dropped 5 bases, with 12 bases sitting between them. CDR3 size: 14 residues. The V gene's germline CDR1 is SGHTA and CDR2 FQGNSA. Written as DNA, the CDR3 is TGTGCCAGCAGCTTAGGCGCATTAAGCCACGAGCAGTACTTC. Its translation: CASSLGALSHEQYF.

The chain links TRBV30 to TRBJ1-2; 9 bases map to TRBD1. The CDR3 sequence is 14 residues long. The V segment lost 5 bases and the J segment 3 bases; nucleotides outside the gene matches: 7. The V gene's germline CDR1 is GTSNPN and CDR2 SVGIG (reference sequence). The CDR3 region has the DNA TGTGCCTGGGTCCGGGACAGGGTTCACTATGGCTACACCTTC. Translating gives CAWVRDRVHYGYTF.

CDR3 sequence reads: CASSLVGVYYGYTF. CDR3 nucleotide sequence: TGTGCCAGCAGCTTAGTGGGGGTGTATTATGGCTACACCTTC. The chain recombines TRBV7-9 with TRBJ1-2; maybe TRBD1 (5 bases). This CDR3 is 14 amino acids long. Trimming cost V 1 base and J 5 bases, with 11 bases left between them. Germline values: CDR1 SEHNR, CDR2 FQNEAQ (reference sequence).

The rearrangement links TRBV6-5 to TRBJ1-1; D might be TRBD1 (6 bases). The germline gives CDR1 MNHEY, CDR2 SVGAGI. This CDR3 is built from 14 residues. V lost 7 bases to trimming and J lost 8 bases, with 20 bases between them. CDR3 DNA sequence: TGTGCCAGCATCGGGAACAGGGTCCCTCGCGAAGCTTTCTTT. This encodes CASIGNRVPREAFF.

The CDR3: CASSLRTGEYEKLFF. Here the CDR3 DNA reads TGTGCCAGCAGCCTACGGACAGGGGAATATGAAAAACTGTTTTTT. V is TRBV4-2 and J is TRBJ1-4, with 9 positions matching TRBD1. V gave up 4 bases and J gave up 6 bases; unmatched junction bases: 6. CDR1 is LGHNA, CDR2 YNFKEQ, per germline. This CDR3 has 15 residues.

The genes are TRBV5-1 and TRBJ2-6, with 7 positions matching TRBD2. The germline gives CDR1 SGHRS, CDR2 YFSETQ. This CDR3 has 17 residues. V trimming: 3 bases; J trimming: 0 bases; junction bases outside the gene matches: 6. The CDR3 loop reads CASSWEGIYSGANVLTF. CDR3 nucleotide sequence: TGCGCCAGCAGCTGGGAGGGAATCTACTCTGGGGCCAACGTCCTGACTTTC.

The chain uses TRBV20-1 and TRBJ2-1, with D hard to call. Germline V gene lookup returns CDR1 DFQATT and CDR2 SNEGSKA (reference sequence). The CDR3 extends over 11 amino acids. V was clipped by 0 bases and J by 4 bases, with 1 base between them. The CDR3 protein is CSAREYNEQFF. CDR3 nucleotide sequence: TGCAGTGCTAGAGAGTACAATGAGCAGTTCTTC.

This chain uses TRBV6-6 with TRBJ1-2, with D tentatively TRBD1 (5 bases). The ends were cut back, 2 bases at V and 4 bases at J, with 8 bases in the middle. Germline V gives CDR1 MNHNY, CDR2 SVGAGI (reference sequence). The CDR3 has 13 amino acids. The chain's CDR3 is CASSYDQGYGYTF. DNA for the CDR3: TGTGCCAGCAGTTACGACCAGGGCTATGGCTACACCTTC.

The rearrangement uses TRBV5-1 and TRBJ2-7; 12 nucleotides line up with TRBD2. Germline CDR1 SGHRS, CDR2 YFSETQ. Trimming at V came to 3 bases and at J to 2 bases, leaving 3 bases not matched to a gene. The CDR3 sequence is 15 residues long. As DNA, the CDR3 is TGCGCCAGCAGCTCGACTAGCGGGGGAACCTACGAGCAGTACTTC. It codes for CASSSTSGGTYEQYF.

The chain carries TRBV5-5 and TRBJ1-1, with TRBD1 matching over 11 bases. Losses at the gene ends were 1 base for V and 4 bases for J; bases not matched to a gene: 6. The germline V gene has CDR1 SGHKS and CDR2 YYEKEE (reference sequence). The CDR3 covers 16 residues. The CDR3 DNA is TGTGCCAGCAGCTTGAGCGCCGGGACAGGGGGCACTGAAGCTTTCTTT. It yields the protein CASSLSAGTGGTEAFF.